The rows below give T cell receptor beta chains drawn from one sample of a study of T cell responses to AZD1222 COVID-19 vaccine. Clones were sequenced by immunoSEQ multiplex PCR, and TCRdb holds only the in-frame ones, with some missing. The data show approximately 120,000 clones, more than 75% seen once. The sample here was peripheral blood, taken 28 days after the second AZD1222 dose. Every receptor here comes from an adult who received the AZD1222 COVID-19 vaccine. Each CDR3 is given with its conserved first and last residue. D genes are given only for firm matches.

TRBV19,.,13,CASSTGNQETQYF
TRBV20-1,.,11,CSARKTPNQYF
TRBV6-2/TRBV6-3,TRBD1,15,CASSYGTGGNYGYTF
TRBV5-3,.,15,CARYPAWAEDYGYTF
TRBV6-5,TRBD1,15,CASSRGTGRNQPQHF
TRBV7-9,TRBD1,16,CASSVPGTGLNSPLHF
TRBV7-9,.,14,CASSPGLGAYGYTF
TRBV6-6,.,14,CASRPGLLNYEQYF
TRBV3-1/TRBV3-2,TRBD1,15,CASSQGGQGRRGQYF
TRBV28,TRBD2,16,CASSSVTSGPSYEQYF
TRBV4-3,.,15,CASSSGAGDNYGYTF
TRBV20-1,.,12,CSASPYENEQYF
TRBV24-1,TRBD1,15,CATSEPGTGKDTQYF
TRBV9,.,15,CASSVDTYSNYGYTF
TRBV29-1,.,10,CSALEGEQFF
TRBV6-2/TRBV6-3,.,15,CASSYIQSSGNTIYF
TRBV6-5,.,13,CASGIIGTGEQYF
TRBV19,TRBD2,15,CASSIGTSVYNEQFF
TRBV5-6,.,12,CASSVNSYGYTF
TRBV3-1/TRBV3-2,TRBD1,16,CASSQGPGTNRGEQFF
TRBV7-2,TRBD2,14,CASALAGGPREQYF
TRBV7-9,TRBD1,14,CASSITGANYGYTF
TRBV19,.,15,CASSIMSGSGNTIYF
TRBV6-6,.,15,CASSPSEAGRNTIYF
TRBV3-1/TRBV3-2,TRBD2,19,CASSQGFRGGWSSTDTQYF
TRBV5-1,.,14,CASSLASSSYEQYF
TRBV12-5,TRBD1,13,CASGWGQDYGYTF
TRBV7-9,.,13,CASSSMDGATQYF
TRBV27,.,15,CASSLYAGANTEAFF
TRBV7-3,TRBD1,18,CASSETAAPGTGSVKLFF
TRBV3-1/TRBV3-2,TRBD1,15,CASNSRDRATDTQYF
TRBV9,.,14,CASSVGAGNEKLFF
TRBV19,TRBD1,15,CASTSGQWLFGGYTF
TRBV11-2,.,15,CASSSTGIITGELFF
TRBV7-9,.,13,CASSPGRNEKLFF
TRBV6-5,.,14,CASSPRGQNYGYTF
TRBV27,.,15,CASNDRGNSNQPQHF
TRBV11-2,.,12,CASSDGRGDAFF
TRBV9,.,17,CASSVATGRDLYNEQFF
TRBV27,TRBD2,16,CASSFSGLAGVYEQFF
TRBV10-2,TRBD1,17,CASSDLRGTASTYGYTF
TRBV27,TRBD1,16,CASSLDPTGGGGELFF
TRBV28,TRBD2,17,CASSAGEQSAYTGELFF
TRBV5-4,.,14,CASSLKGLGDEQFF
TRBV27,.,15,CASRLSSYSNQPQHF
TRBV24-1,.,17,CATSPRPGERAGETQYF
TRBV6-5,TRBD1,15,CASHRGWDDNSPLHF
TRBV5-6,.,14,CASSSDFSGDTQYF
TRBV4-3,.,13,CASSQRLYNEQFF
TRBV28,.,12,CASSFDIYEQYF
TRBV28,TRBD1,17,CASSGLSGLGTGGGYTF
TRBV19,.,14,CASKPGGAAYGYTF
TRBV7-2,.,14,CASSFRPDPYEQYF
TRBV19,.,13,CASSRGTYYGYTF
TRBV6-2/TRBV6-3,.,16,CASSSSGGRVTDTQYF
TRBV5-1,.,14,CASRLQGGWDGYTF
TRBV4-3,TRBD1,16,CASSRVDRAEGYGYTF
TRBV23-1,.,8,CAENEAFF
TRBV19,.,12,CATYTGRTEAFF
TRBV9,.,15,CASSVGGYSNQPQHF